This paragraph covers one T cell receptor beta chain sequence. CDR1 is SGHAT, CDR2 FQNNGV, per germline. The CDR3 is made up of 17 amino acids. V was pared by 0 bases and J by 7 bases, with 13 bases of the junction left unmatched. This sample is drawn from a study of blood T cell repertoires in COVID-19. Study details: The United States, Italy and Spain were the sources of the acute and convalescent COVID-19 samples.

Profiled with immunoSEQ multiplex PCR; TCRdb holds only in-frame clones, not every one. The sample includes under 200,000 clones, 70% to 90% of them seen just once. The receptor's source is a woman aged 55-75 years with COVID-19, enrolled during active disease. Specimen: peripheral blood. The rearrangement joins TRBV11-2 to TRBJ2-5, with TRBD1 matching 8 bases. CDR3 sequence reads: CASSLDRGQGMGATQYF. The CDR3 DNA follows: TGTGCCAGCAGCTTAGACCGCGGACAGGGAATGGGAGCGACCCAGTACTTC.